This entry lists 6 T cell receptor beta chains sequenced from one sample in a study of radiotherapy plus CTLA-4 blockade in lung cancer. Produced via immunoSEQ multiplex PCR; TCRdb's table is partial and in-frame only. This table has tens of thousands of clones, around four fifths appearing once. The sample here was peripheral blood, taken from a patient treated with radiotherapy plus ipilimumab. The receptors were gathered from a human donor with non-small cell lung cancer who had a partial response to radiotherapy plus ipilimumab.

V and J are TRBV30 and TRBJ1-5, with D possibly matching TRBD1 (6 bases). This CDR3 spans 14 amino acids. V dropped 5 bases and J dropped 4 bases, with 15 bases sitting between them. Germline CDR1 GTSNPN, CDR2 SVGIG (reference sequence). CDR3 in amino acids: CAWGKTGHNQPQHF. In DNA, the CDR3 is TGTGCCTGGGGCAAAACAGGGCATAATCAGCCCCAGCATTTT.

The chain employs TRBV18 and TRBJ2-7; 7 bases are a match to TRBD1. Trimming at V came to 0 bases and at J to 7 bases, leaving 6 bases not matched to a gene. This CDR3 contains 14 residues. Germline CDR1 reads KGHSH; CDR2 reads LQKENI. The CDR3 coding sequence is TGTGCCAGCTCACCACCGACGGCAGGGGGTGAGCAGTACTTC. Translating gives CASSPPTAGGEQYF.

This clone was seen a handful of times. J is TRBJ1-6 and V is TRBV21-1; the DNA was not used to check the table's D call, TRBD1. TRBV21-1 is noted as a pseudogene. This CDR3 comprises 16 residues. CDR3 bases: TGTGCCAGCAGCAAATCTCGGGCAGGGGGCAATTCACCCCTCCACTTT. Its translation: CASSKSRAGGNSPLHF.

The V call is TRBV5-1, the J call TRBJ1-1; D possibly corresponds to TRBD1 (6 bases). Germline V gene data show CDR1 as SGHRS and CDR2 as YFSETQ. The V and J ends lost 4 bases and 2 bases respectively, with 18 bases between them. The CDR3 is 16 amino acids. The CDR3 region is CASSLWGQVENTEAFF. In nucleotides, the CDR3 is TGCGCCAGCAGCCTGTGGGGGCAGGTCGAAAACACTGAAGCTTTCTTT. The full variable domain, rest sourced from reference TRBV5-1 and TRBJ1-1, is KAGVTQTPRYLIKTRGQQVTLSCSPISGHRSVSWYQQTPGQGLQFLFEYFSETQRNKGNFPGRFSGRQFSNSRSEMNVSTLELGDSALYLCASSLWGQVENTEAFFGQGTRLTVV.

This chain connects TRBV18 to TRBJ1-2; D ambiguous. V was clipped by 5 bases and J by 6 bases, with 13 bases between them. This CDR3 has 13 residues. Germline-derived CDR1 and CDR2 are KGHSH and LQKENI. The CDR3 coding sequence is TGTGCCAGCTCATTTTCCCAGGATAATGGCTACACCTTC. The encoded protein is CASSFSQDNGYTF.

DNA for the CDR3: TGTGCCAGCCTTATGGCGGGCTATGGCTACACCTTC. This encodes CASLMAGYGYTF. The chain links TRBV28 to TRBJ1-2; D call uncertain. The V gene's germline CDR1 is MDHEN and CDR2 SYDVKM. V lost 8 bases to trimming and J lost 4 bases, with 11 bases between them. The CDR3 length is 12 residues.